This TCR beta chain was recorded in a study of identical twins. Study-level points and caveats: A lower insertion count was a feature of abundant cord blood beta clonotypes, with no such feature in memory repertoires.

TCRdb re-analysed the 5' RACE reads in MiXCR, keeping a single row per CDR3 protein. The sample consists of about 220,000 distinct CDR3 sequences, 6.5% of them appearing once. This clonotype was detected ten times or more. The antigen remains undetermined. These records were also assigned to another study, of T cells expressing NK-cell markers. That study adds: Investigators obtained TCR beta repertoires from sorted CD3+CD56+NKG2C+, CD3+CD56+NKG2C- and CD3+CD56-NKG2C+ T cells. Sequenced donors, eight in total, included seven who were HCMV-seropositive and one who was seronegative. Questions lingered over whether expanded NKG2C+ T cell clones were HCMV-specific.

Source material: CD8+ T cells sorted from blood. The sequence was obtained from a woman aged 18-30 years in good health.

CDR3 nucleotides: TGTGCCAGCAGCGTACGAGGAGATACGCAGTATTTT. It codes for CASSVRGDTQYF. V usage is TRBV11-2 and J usage is TRBJ2-3; D is ambiguous. The CDR3 runs 12 residues. The V end lost 5 bases, the J end lost 5 bases, and 8 bases lay between the germline ends. CDR1 is SGHAT, CDR2 FQNNGV, per germline.